Each of the 15 T cell receptor beta chains below was sequenced from the same sample in a study of post-analysis software for immune sequencing data. cDNA libraries for TCR beta contained unique molecular identifiers. TCRdb itself ran the PCR reads through MiXCR, one entry per CDR3 protein. The repertoire has about 540,000 distinct CDR3 sequences, approximately 34% of them found once; the top ten carry about 5.6%. Their target antigens are unknown. Study outcomes and limitations: In patients, 4 to 6 TRBV segments were more frequent than in controls, with TRBV5-6, TRBV5-1 and TRBV20-1 among them.

Specimen: blood. The receptors come from a girl aged 2 to 17 with multiple sclerosis.

This clonotype was seen more than once but under ten times. The genes are TRBV10-3 and TRBJ2-7; possibly TRBD1 for D (7 bases). The better agreement between TRBJ2-5 and the DNA end casts doubt on the J call. Per the germline V gene, CDR1 is ENHRY and CDR2 is SYGVKD. The CDR3 has 13 amino acids. CDR3 nucleotides: TGTGCCATCAGTGGACAGGGCGGGAAGACCCAGTACTTC. Encoded protein: CAISGQGGKTQYF.

This clonotype was detected only a few times. V usage is TRBV7-3 and J usage is TRBJ2-3; 10 bases align to TRBD2. V was pared by 5 bases and J by 0 bases, with 11 bases of the junction left unmatched. This CDR3 contains 18 residues. Germline V lookup: CDR1 SGHTA, CDR2 FQGTGA. The CDR3 region is CASSLTSGAVFSTDTQYF. CDR3 in DNA: TGTGCCAGCAGCCTCACTAGCGGGGCAGTTTTTAGCACAGATACGCAGTATTTT.

The chain links TRBV12-3 or TRBV12-4 to TRBJ2-1, with 8 bases that match TRBD2. V gave up 2 bases and J gave up 5 bases; unmatched junction bases: 2. The length of the CDR3 is 14 residues. This CDR3 reads CASSLHGGDNEQFF. The DNA for the CDR3 is TGTGCCAGCAGTTTACACGGGGGGGACAATGAGCAGTTCTTC.

This clonotype occurred many times. The chain combines TRBV5-1 with TRBJ2-5, with TRBD2 identical over 12 bases. Germline CDR1 SGHRS, CDR2 YFSETQ. V was pared by 4 bases and J by 3 bases, with 1 base of the junction left unmatched. This CDR3 has 14 residues. In DNA form, the CDR3 reads TGCGCCAGCAGCCGGACTAGCGGGGAAGAGACCCAGTACTTC. This codes for CASSRTSGEETQYF.

The table lists this clonotype with a few counts. Here the CDR3 DNA reads TGTGCCAGCAGCACCATGGACAGGGGGAACGAGAGACGATCTACCCACGAGCAGTACTTC. It codes for CASSTMDRGNERRSTHEQYF. The chain recombines TRBV7-8 with TRBJ2-5; TRBD1 agrees at 10 bases. The J call could be wrong; TRBJ2-7 is a better fit for the DNA end. The germline CDR1 and CDR2 sequences are SGHVS and FQNEAQ. The CDR3 extends over 20 amino acids.

V and J are TRBV24-1 and TRBJ1-4, with no clear D. V was shortened by 3 bases and J by 4 bases, with 11 bases between the two germline ends. The germline V gene has CDR1 KGHDR and CDR2 SFDVKD. This CDR3 has 15 residues. The CDR3 region has the DNA TGTGCCACCAGTGATCCGAACCGGGGTAATGAAAAACTGTTTTTT. Translating gives CATSDPNRGNEKLFF.

The V and J genes are TRBV6-5 and TRBJ1-1, with 8 bases aligning to TRBD1. Per the germline V gene, CDR1 is MNHEY and CDR2 is SVGAGI. V trimming: 2 bases; J trimming: 5 bases; junction bases outside the gene matches: 7. CDR3 size: 15 residues. The CDR3 nucleotides are TGTGCCAGCAGTTACCAGGGGGCGCGGGAGACTGAAGCTTTCTTT. Its translation: CASSYQGARETEAFF.

J is TRBJ2-3 and V is TRBV29-1; D call uncertain. Trimming took off 8 bases at V and 2 bases at J, with 14 bases between the two ends. The CDR3 totals 13 residues. CDR1 is SQVTM, CDR2 ANQGSEA, per germline. CDR3 sequence (DNA): TGCAGCTTCTCGGGCCAAATCACAGATACGCAGTATTTT. It is translated as CSFSGQITDTQYF.

The chain employs TRBV6-1 and TRBJ2-1; 8 bases fit TRBD1. Per the germline V gene, CDR1 is MNHNS and CDR2 is SASEGT. The CDR3 length is 15 residues. V trimming: 7 bases; J trimming: 4 bases; junction bases outside the gene matches: 9. This CDR3 is CASTRRDRTYNEQFF. The CDR3 nucleotides are TGTGCCAGCACCCGGCGGGACAGGACTTACAATGAGCAGTTCTTC.

The chain has TRBV4-2 and TRBJ2-3; the D gene is possibly TRBD2 (6 bases). CDR3 length equals 17 residues. Trimming took 0 bases from V and 4 from J, leaving 17 bases between them. Germline V gene sequence: CDR1 LGHNA, CDR2 YNFKEQ. The CDR3 spells CASSQEEEGRWADTQYF. DNA for the CDR3: TGTGCCAGCAGCCAAGAGGAGGAGGGTAGATGGGCAGATACGCAGTATTTT.

V and J are TRBV10-1 and TRBJ1-2; no clear D. CDR3 length: 13 amino acids. Looked up from germline, CDR1 is WNHNN and CDR2 is SYGVQD (reference sequence). The ends were cut back, 2 bases at V and 4 bases at J, with 8 bases in the middle. CDR3 sequence: CASSETSSYGYTF. DNA of the CDR3: TGCGCCAGCAGTGAGACCTCTTCCTATGGCTACACCTTC.

V and J are TRBV29-1 and TRBJ2-1; 9 positions match TRBD2. The CDR3 contains 15 residues. Germline trimming cut 7 bases from V and 4 bases from J; bases unmatched to any gene: 11. Germline lookup yields CDR1 SQVTM and CDR2 ANQGSEA. This CDR3 is CSASLLAGRYNEQFF. In DNA form, the CDR3 reads TGCAGCGCTTCCCTTCTAGCGGGGAGGTACAATGAGCAGTTCTTC.

This clonotype was found many times. The chain uses TRBV6-5 and TRBJ2-1; D tentatively reads TRBD1 or TRBD2 (6 bases each). The V end lost 2 bases, the J end lost 3 bases, and 20 bases lay between the germline ends. Germline V gene lookup returns CDR1 MNHEY and CDR2 SVGAGI. The CDR3 loop spans 18 amino acids. For the CDR3, the DNA is TGTGCCAGCAGTTACCCGATGAACAGGGCCGGGGGCTACAATGAGCAGTTCTTC. Amino acid sequence: CASSYPMNRAGGYNEQFF.

The chain links TRBV15 to TRBJ2-4; TRBD2 agrees at 7 bases. Germline-derived CDR1 and CDR2 are LNHNV and YYDKDF (reference sequence). The ends lost 0 bases at V and 14 bases at J; junction bases unmatched: 13. This CDR3 is 15 amino acids long. The CDR3 is CATSRDPRGDYEEYF. The CDR3 nucleotides are TGTGCCACCAGCAGAGACCCACGGGGGGACTACGAGGAGTACTTC.

This clonotype has a handful of counts. The chain recombines TRBV6-1 with TRBJ2-1, with 11 bases fitting TRBD2. Germline V gives CDR1 MNHNS, CDR2 SASEGT. CDR3 size: 17 residues. With 4 bases clipped from V and 1 base from J, the junction kept 6 bases outside the gene matches. This chain's CDR3 is CASSVTSGGPSYNEQFF. The CDR3 nucleotides are TGTGCCAGCAGTGTAACTAGCGGGGGCCCATCCTACAATGAGCAGTTCTTC.